This passage covers 21 T cell receptor beta chains from one sample sequenced in a study of blood T cell repertoires in COVID-19. Generated by immunoSEQ multiplex PCR, the TCRdb table keeps only in-frame clones and is missing some. The data contain 200,000 to 250,000 clones, approximately 90% of them seen just once; the ten biggest clones take up 2% to 3%. Sequencing was performed on peripheral blood. Receptors originate from a man under 40 with COVID-19, enrolled during active disease.

The genes are TRBV5-5 and TRBJ2-2; D uncertain. The CDR3 spans 14 residues. Per germline, CDR1 SGHKS and CDR2 YYEKEE (reference sequence). The V gene lost 5 bases and the J gene lost 0 bases, with 8 bases spanning the gap. CDR3 nucleotide sequence: TGTGCCAGCAGAATGGCACCGAACACCGGGGAGCTGTTTTTT. It specifies CASRMAPNTGELFF.

The chain carries TRBV2 and TRBJ1-4; 8 bases line up with TRBD1. Germline V gene data show CDR1 as SNHLY and CDR2 as FYNNEI. The CDR3 contains 14 residues. V lost 6 bases, J lost 5 bases, and 5 bases stayed unmatched. The CDR3 loop is CASSPTGANEKLFF. The CDR3 DNA sequence: TGTGCCAGCAGCCCGACAGGGGCAAATGAAAAACTGTTTTTT.

This clone has a single count. The V and J genes are TRBV7-3 and TRBJ2-1; 7 nucleotides agree with TRBD1. The trim removed 5 bases at V and 3 bases at J, leaving 7 bases unmatched. This CDR3 is 15 amino acids long. Germline V gene lookup returns CDR1 SGHTA and CDR2 FQGTGA. CDR3 nucleotides: TGTGCCAGCAGCCCTACAGGGGTTCTCTACAATGAGCAGTTCTTC. Its protein is CASSPTGVLYNEQFF.

The chain links TRBV10-3 to TRBJ2-7, with D possibly being TRBD2 (6 bases). CDR1 and CDR2 from the germline V gene are ENHRY and SYGVKD. The V and J ends lost 4 bases and 5 bases respectively, with 15 bases between them. The CDR3 is made up of 14 amino acids. The CDR3 coding sequence is TGTGCCATCAGTGGTGGACTAATTCTCGACGAGCAGTACTTC. Translating it yields CAISGGLILDEQYF.

The chain has TRBV7-7 and TRBJ2-2, with 10 bases identical to TRBD1. V lost 6 bases and J lost 5; bases outside the gene matches: 3. This CDR3 is built from 14 residues. CDR1 and CDR2 from the germline V gene are SSHAT and FNYEAQ (reference sequence). CDR3 loop: CASSWDRGTGELFF. In DNA, the CDR3 is TGTGCCAGCAGTTGGGACAGGGGAACCGGGGAGCTGTTTTTT. The variable domain in full, with the rest retrieved from reference TRBV7-7 and TRBJ2-2, is GAGVSQSPRYKVTKRGQDVTLRCDPISSHATLYWYQQALGQGPEFLTYFNYEAQPDKSGLPSDRFSAERPEGSISTLTIQRTEQRDSAMYRCASSWDRGTGELFFGEGSRLTVL.

The rearrangement joins TRBV18 to TRBJ1-5; perhaps TRBD1 as D (5 bases). This CDR3 spans 15 amino acids. V was shortened by 4 bases and J by 1 base, with 11 bases between the two germline ends. In germline, CDR1 is KGHSH, CDR2 LQKENI. The CDR3 DNA reads as TGTGCCAGCTCACTGCTTGGGGGGAGCAATCAGCCCCAGCATTTT. This codes for CASSLLGGSNQPQHF.

The V and J genes are TRBV3-1 (or the pseudogene TRBV3-2) and TRBJ2-2, with 8 bases that match TRBD1. Germline values: CDR1 LGHDT, CDR2 YNNKEL (reference sequence). The CDR3 runs to 15 residues. V shed 7 bases, J shed 1 base, and the junction held 5 bases outside the gene matches. The CDR3 DNA sequence: TGTGCCAGCACCCCAGACAGGGGGAACACCGGGGAGCTGTTTTTT. As protein: CASTPDRGNTGELFF.

The J gene is TRBJ1-1, the V gene TRBV7-2; TRBD1 might be the D (6 bases). CDR3 size: 16 residues. Deletions cut 5 bases from V and 1 base from J, with 17 bases between. The germline V gene encodes CDR1 SGHTA and CDR2 FQGNSA. CDR3 region: CASSPRTGIPNTEAFF. The CDR3 DNA is TGTGCCAGCAGCCCGCGAACAGGGATCCCGAACACTGAAGCTTTCTTT.

There are a few counts of this clone. The chain links TRBV7-8 to TRBJ1-4; the match to TRBD1 covers 9 bases. The V gene's germline CDR1 is SGHVS and CDR2 FQNEAQ. This CDR3 has 14 residues. Losses at the gene ends were 9 bases for V and 7 bases for J; bases not matched to a gene: 9. Written as DNA, the CDR3 is TGTGCCAGTACACAGGGGGCGCGGGGTGAAAAACTGTTTTTT. This translates into CASTQGARGEKLFF.

The chain is built from TRBV30 and TRBJ2-7; the D is unclear. From germline, CDR1 is GTSNPN and CDR2 SVGIG (reference sequence). The V and J ends lost 0 bases and 2 bases respectively, with 5 bases between them. There are 12 residues in the CDR3. The CDR3 loop is CAWSVTAYEQYF. CDR3 coding DNA: TGTGCCTGGAGTGTAACGGCCTACGAGCAGTACTTC.

The chain uses TRBV11-2 and TRBJ2-1; 7 positions agree with TRBD2. The germline CDR1 and CDR2 sequences are SGHAT and FQNNGV. Trimming took 5 bases from V and 7 from J; bases not matched to a gene: 5. This CDR3 contains 13 residues. CDR3 protein: CASSPWGGNEQFF. The CDR3 nucleotides are TGTGCCAGCAGCCCCTGGGGGGGGAATGAGCAGTTCTTC.

In this sample, this clone turned up once. The chain joins TRBV7-7 to TRBJ2-5; 7 nucleotides line up with TRBD2. With 2 bases clipped from V and 5 bases from J, the junction kept 5 bases outside the gene matches. This CDR3 is built from 14 residues. Germline CDR1 and CDR2: SSHAT and FNYEAQ (reference sequence). The CDR3 is CASSLSGGWETQYF. The CDR3 DNA sequence: TGTGCCAGCAGCTTATCGGGGGGTTGGGAGACCCAGTACTTC.

V is TRBV19 and J is TRBJ1-1, with D unresolved. There are 13 residues in the CDR3. Trimming removed 5 bases at V and 0 bases at J, with 7 bases between. Germline lookup yields CDR1 LNHDA and CDR2 SQIVND (reference sequence). This CDR3 is CASSRVLNTEAFF. The CDR3 nucleotides are TGTGCCAGTAGTCGAGTGTTGAACACTGAAGCTTTCTTT. The full variable domain, completed using reference TRBV19 and TRBJ1-1, is DGGITQSPKYLFRKEGQNVTLSCEQNLNHDAMYWYRQDPGQGLRLIYYSQIVNDFQKGDIAEGYSVSREKKESFPLTVTSAQKNPTAFYLCASSRVLNTEAFFGQGTRLTVV.

The chain joins TRBV6-5 to TRBJ1-5; D gene unclear. This CDR3 contains 13 residues. Germline loops: CDR1 MNHEY, CDR2 SVGAGI. The ends were cut back, 2 bases at V and 6 bases at J, with 8 bases in the middle. The CDR3 DNA follows: TGTGCCAGCAGTTACGCCCCGGGTCAGCCCCAGCATTTT. Its translation: CASSYAPGQPQHF.

This chain connects TRBV6-2 or TRBV6-3 to TRBJ2-1, with a weak D call TRBD1 (6 bases). The CDR3 runs 16 residues. The germline V and J ends were trimmed by 4 bases and 0 bases, with 13 bases remaining between them. Germline V gene lookup returns CDR1 MNHEY and CDR2 SVGEGT. The DNA for the CDR3 is TGTGCCAGCAGTTTGCAGGGGCAAAGCTCCTACAATGAGCAGTTCTTC. Protein product: CASSLQGQSSYNEQFF.

This chain connects TRBV6-5 to TRBJ2-7, with D possibly matching TRBD1 (6 bases). CDR1 and CDR2 from the germline V gene are MNHEY and SVGAGI. V was trimmed by 4 bases and J by 4 bases, leaving 20 bases between them. The CDR3 extends over 16 amino acids. The CDR3 DNA sequence: TGTGCCAGCAGTTTAGGGGGAGATCTGAGAACGTACGAGCAGTACTTC. Encoded protein: CASSLGGDLRTYEQYF.

The chain has TRBV6-6 and TRBJ1-3; the D gene is possibly TRBD1 (5 bases). The ends were cut back, 5 bases at V and 1 base at J, with 12 bases in the middle. The length of the CDR3 is 15 residues. Per germline, CDR1 MNHNY and CDR2 SVGAGI (reference sequence). The CDR3 coding sequence is TGTGCCAGCAGTAAACAGGTCGATTCTGGAAACACCATATATTTT. Residues: CASSKQVDSGNTIYF.

The gene calls are TRBV5-4 and TRBJ2-1, with D uncertain. V lost 4 bases and J lost 6, with 8 bases in between. Germline values: CDR1 SGHNT, CDR2 YYREEE (reference sequence). The CDR3 is 12 residues long. The DNA of the CDR3 is TGTGCCAGCAGCCATCTTAGCAATGAGCAGTTCTTC. Its protein is CASSHLSNEQFF. Filled out from reference TRBV5-4 and TRBJ2-1, the complete variable domain reads ETGVTQSPTHLIKTRGQQVTLRCSSQSGHNTVSWYQQALGQGPQFIFQYYREEENGRGNFPPRFSGLQFPNYSSELNVNALELDDSALYLCASSHLSNEQFFGPGTRLTVL.

The chain recombines TRBV6-2 or TRBV6-3 with TRBJ2-1; D perhaps matches TRBD1 (6 bases). The germline gives CDR1 MNHEY, CDR2 SVGEGT. The CDR3 is made up of 16 amino acids. Deletions cut 2 bases from V and 0 bases from J, with 11 bases between. In DNA form, the CDR3 reads TGTGCCAGCAGTTACGGGGGCGCGAGCTCCTACAATGAGCAGTTCTTC. Translating gives CASSYGGASSYNEQFF.

The CDR3 is CASSLREDGNEQFF. CDR3 nucleotide sequence: TGTGCCAGCAGCTTAAGGGAGGATGGGAATGAGCAGTTCTTC. The V and J genes are TRBV7-3 and TRBJ2-1, with a possible D match to TRBD2 (6 bases). Between the trimmed V and J ends, which lost 1 base and 7 bases, there was a span of 11 bases. The CDR3 length is 14 residues. The V gene's germline CDR1 is SGHTA and CDR2 FQGTGA.

The chain combines TRBV4-3 with TRBJ1-1, with D possibly being TRBD1 (5 bases). The CDR3 consists of 15 residues. Looked up from germline, CDR1 is LGHNA and CDR2 is YSLEER. Trimming stripped 0 bases from V and 4 bases from J, with 12 bases between. Here the CDR3 DNA reads TGCGCCAGCAGCCAAGAAGCGGGGGGGGTCACTGAAGCTTTCTTT. This sequence encodes CASSQEAGGVTEAFF.